The rows below give T cell receptor beta chains drawn from one sample of a study of blood T cells in healthy people across ages. MiXCR, run by TCRdb on the 5' RACE reads, gives a single entry per CDR3 protein. The table lists a few hundred thousand distinct CDR3 sequences, 50% to 60% of them singletons. Sequenced input: blood. The receptor set was obtained from a man between 60 and 75 years old in good health. The CDR3 runs from the conserved cysteine through the conserved F or W. The D gene is left open where the match is weak. Where a row states a size, it is once, few, many or the class of an expanded clone; other rows omit it.

d_call: NA
clone_size: NA
v_call: TRBV11-2
j_call: TRBJ2-6
cdr3_nt: TGTGCCAGCAGCATTCTTGCCGGGACGACTTTC
cdr3_aa: CASSILAGTTF

d_call: NA
clone_size: few
v_call: TRBV4-2
j_call: TRBJ2-1
cdr3_nt: TGTGCCAGCAGCCAAGAGGTAGATGGCGATGAGCAGTTCTTC
cdr3_aa: CASSQEVDGDEQFF

d_call: TRBD1
clone_size: many
v_call: TRBV2
j_call: TRBJ2-3
cdr3_nt: TGTGCCAGCAGTGACCCGGGACAGGGCCCATCCACAGATACGCAGTATTTT
cdr3_aa: CASSDPGQGPSTDTQYF

d_call: NA
clone_size: NA
v_call: TRBV7-2
j_call: TRBJ2-2
cdr3_nt: TGTGCCAGCAGCGCTGGGACAACCTACACCGGGGAGCTGTTTTTT
cdr3_aa: CASSAGTTYTGELFF

d_call: TRBD1
clone_size: NA
v_call: TRBV28
j_call: TRBJ2-6
cdr3_nt: TGTGCCACCCGACAGGGGACAGGGGCCAACGTCCTGACTTTC
cdr3_aa: CATRQGTGANVLTF

d_call: NA
clone_size: NA
v_call: TRBV7-8
j_call: TRBJ1-5
cdr3_nt: TGTGCCAGCAGCCCAAGGGAGGGCTACAATCAGCCCCAGCATTTT
cdr3_aa: CASSPREGYNQPQHF

d_call: TRBD1
clone_size: once
v_call: TRBV7-2
j_call: TRBJ2-7
cdr3_nt: TGTGCCAGCAGCTTCTCGGGACAGGGACCCTACGAGCAGTACTTC
cdr3_aa: CASSFSGQGPYEQYF

d_call: NA
clone_size: many
v_call: TRBV28
j_call: TRBJ2-7
cdr3_nt: TGTGCCAGCAGTTTCTCCTCGGGCCACTACGAGCAGTACTTC
cdr3_aa: CASSFSSGHYEQYF

d_call: NA
clone_size: NA
v_call: TRBV7-9
j_call: TRBJ2-5
cdr3_nt: TGTGCCAGCAGCCGCGGGACAGACCCTTGGGAGACCCAGTACTTC
cdr3_aa: CASSRGTDPWETQYF

d_call: NA
clone_size: NA
v_call: TRBV29-1
j_call: TRBJ1-2
cdr3_nt: TGCAGCGTTGAAACGGTGAGTCCCAACTATGGCTACATCTTC
cdr3_aa: CSVETVSPNYGYIF

d_call: NA
clone_size: NA
v_call: TRBV20-1
j_call: TRBJ2-3
cdr3_nt: TGCAGTGCTAGTCAGGTTTTAGGACCTCAATCCTATACGCAGTATTTT
cdr3_aa: CSASQVLGPQSYTQYF

d_call: TRBD2
clone_size: NA
v_call: TRBV27
j_call: TRBJ2-5
cdr3_nt: TGTGCCAGCAGTCCCCGGGCTAGCGGGGGCCGACAAGAGACCCAGTACTTC
cdr3_aa: CASSPRASGGRQETQYF

d_call: NA
clone_size: NA
v_call: TRBV18
j_call: TRBJ2-7
cdr3_nt: TGTGCCAGCTCACCAGGGTTAGACGAGCAGTACTTC
cdr3_aa: CASSPGLDEQYF

d_call: NA
clone_size: many
v_call: TRBV6-1
j_call: TRBJ1-1
cdr3_nt: TGTGCCAGCAGTGACCGTTACATGAACACTGAAGCTTTCTTT
cdr3_aa: CASSDRYMNTEAFF

d_call: TRBD2
clone_size: NA
v_call: TRBV27
j_call: TRBJ2-7
cdr3_nt: TGTGCCAGCAGTTCACTCAGCGGGAGAGTCTACGAGCAGTACTTC
cdr3_aa: CASSSLSGRVYEQYF

d_call: NA
clone_size: NA
v_call: TRBV27
j_call: TRBJ2-1
cdr3_nt: TGTGCCTACAGTCAGACTCGAGAAATAGGATACAATGAGCAGTTCTTC
cdr3_aa: CAYSQTREIGYNEQFF

d_call: NA
clone_size: NA
v_call: TRBV20-1
j_call: TRBJ2-3
cdr3_nt: TGCAGTGCCCCCGCGAGGGGCCTTACGTATACGCAGTATTTT
cdr3_aa: CSAPARGLTYTQYF

d_call: NA
clone_size: NA
v_call: TRBV27
j_call: TRBJ2-7
cdr3_nt: TGTGCCAGCACCCAAGATCTGGGTTCCAACGAGCAGTACTTC
cdr3_aa: CASTQDLGSNEQYF

d_call: TRBD2
clone_size: NA
v_call: TRBV12-3/TRBV12-4
j_call: TRBJ2-7
cdr3_nt: TGTGCCAACACTCGGGGGACTAGCGAGCAGTACTTC
cdr3_aa: CANTRGTSEQYF

d_call: TRBD1
clone_size: NA
v_call: TRBV7-8
j_call: TRBJ2-5
cdr3_nt: TGTGCCAGCAGCCCGGACAGGGTCAAGCAAGAGACCCAGTACTTC
cdr3_aa: CASSPDRVKQETQYF

d_call: NA
clone_size: few
v_call: TRBV4-1
j_call: TRBJ1-5
cdr3_nt: TGCGCCAGCAGCCAAGATTGGGGCACCCGTACGGCCCAGCATTTT
cdr3_aa: CASSQDWGTRTAQHF

d_call: NA
clone_size: many
v_call: TRBV29-1
j_call: TRBJ2-5
cdr3_nt: TGCAGCGTTGAAGACGGGAAGACTGGAATCCGGACCCAGTACTTC
cdr3_aa: CSVEDGKTGIRTQYF

d_call: NA
clone_size: NA
v_call: TRBV20-1
j_call: TRBJ1-5
cdr3_nt: TGCAGTGCTGTTTCGGGGGGGGACGGTAGTCAGCCCCAGCATTTT
cdr3_aa: CSAVSGGDGSQPQHF

d_call: TRBD2
clone_size: many
v_call: TRBV11-3
j_call: TRBJ2-1
cdr3_nt: TGTGCCAGCAGTTCTAGCGGGGCTCAGAATGAGCAGTTCTTC
cdr3_aa: CASSSSGAQNEQFF

d_call: TRBD2
clone_size: NA
v_call: TRBV20-1
j_call: TRBJ2-7
cdr3_nt: TGCAGTGCTAGGAGCTTAGCGGGGAGCTACGAGCAGTACTTC
cdr3_aa: CSARSLAGSYEQYF

d_call: TRBD1
clone_size: few
v_call: TRBV13
j_call: TRBJ2-3
cdr3_nt: TGTGCCAGCAGCTTACAGGGGGCCCGCCCAGATACGCAGTATTTT
cdr3_aa: CASSLQGARPDTQYF

d_call: TRBD2
clone_size: NA
v_call: TRBV10-3
j_call: TRBJ2-1
cdr3_nt: TGTGCCCCCCTGGGGTCTAGCGGTAACGTGAAGGGTGAGCAGTTCTTC
cdr3_aa: CAPLGSSGNVKGEQFF

d_call: NA
clone_size: NA
v_call: TRBV5-1
j_call: TRBJ2-7
cdr3_nt: TGCGCCAGCAGCTTTTCCCAGGGCCACGAGCAGTACTTC
cdr3_aa: CASSFSQGHEQYF

d_call: TRBD2
clone_size: NA
v_call: TRBV20-1
j_call: TRBJ2-1
cdr3_nt: TGCAGTGCTAGAGATTCTAGCGGGGGGGCGGAGGATGAGCAGTTCTTC
cdr3_aa: CSARDSSGGAEDEQFF

d_call: TRBD1
clone_size: NA
v_call: TRBV25-1
j_call: TRBJ2-1
cdr3_nt: TGTGCCAGCAGTGAACACGACAGGGGTTGGTACAATGAGCAGTTCTTC
cdr3_aa: CASSEHDRGWYNEQFF

d_call: TRBD2
clone_size: NA
v_call: TRBV4-2
j_call: TRBJ2-5
cdr3_nt: TGTGCCAGCAGCCCAGCCCCGGGGACTAGCGGGAGGGTCGAGACCCAGTACTTC
cdr3_aa: CASSPAPGTSGRVETQYF

d_call: TRBD2
clone_size: NA
v_call: TRBV7-9
j_call: TRBJ2-3
cdr3_nt: TGTGCCAGCAGCTCGGGACTAGCGGATAGGGATACGCAGTATTTT
cdr3_aa: CASSSGLADRDTQYF

d_call: NA
clone_size: NA
v_call: TRBV6-4
j_call: TRBJ2-3
cdr3_nt: TGTGCCAGCAGTCCTCGACAGACCAGCACAGATACGCAGTATTTT
cdr3_aa: CASSPRQTSTDTQYF

d_call: NA
clone_size: NA
v_call: TRBV3-1
j_call: TRBJ2-7
cdr3_nt: TGTGCCAGCAGCCAAGTAGGGAATCCCTACGAGCAGTACTTC
cdr3_aa: CASSQVGNPYEQYF

d_call: TRBD1
clone_size: NA
v_call: TRBV5-6
j_call: TRBJ2-5
cdr3_nt: TGTGCCAGCAGGGGACAGGACCAAGAGACCCAGTACTTC
cdr3_aa: CASRGQDQETQYF

d_call: TRBD1
clone_size: NA
v_call: TRBV12-3/TRBV12-4
j_call: TRBJ2-3
cdr3_nt: TGTGCCAGCAGTTTATGGGGGACAGGGGAGGCAGATACGCAGTATTTT
cdr3_aa: CASSLWGTGEADTQYF

d_call: TRBD1
clone_size: once
v_call: TRBV28
j_call: TRBJ2-5
cdr3_nt: TGTGCCAGCAGCCCGCTCCTGCTGGGACAGGGGGGCGTCGAGACCCAGTACTTC
cdr3_aa: CASSPLLLGQGGVETQYF

d_call: TRBD1
clone_size: few
v_call: TRBV4-2
j_call: TRBJ2-4
cdr3_nt: TGTGCCAGCAGCCGCGGACCCGGGACAGGGGAGGACATTCAGTACTTC
cdr3_aa: CASSRGPGTGEDIQYF

d_call: TRBD1
clone_size: NA
v_call: TRBV7-2
j_call: TRBJ2-7
cdr3_nt: TGTGCCAGCAGCAAGGGACAGGGCTACTCCTACGAGCAGTACTTC
cdr3_aa: CASSKGQGYSYEQYF

d_call: NA
clone_size: NA
v_call: TRBV7-9
j_call: TRBJ1-2
cdr3_nt: TGTGCCAGCAGCCCTACAGGGAGGGTGGATGGCTACACCTTC
cdr3_aa: CASSPTGRVDGYTF

d_call: TRBD1
clone_size: NA
v_call: TRBV29-1
j_call: TRBJ2-3
cdr3_nt: TGCAGCGTTGAGCCGAGACAGGGGGGCACAGATACGCAGTATTTT
cdr3_aa: CSVEPRQGGTDTQYF

d_call: NA
clone_size: NA
v_call: TRBV6-6
j_call: TRBJ1-6
cdr3_nt: TGTGCCAGCAGTTCCCTCCGCCAGAGAGATTTACCCCTCCACTTT
cdr3_aa: CASSSLRQRDLPLHF

d_call: NA
clone_size: NA
v_call: TRBV6-2/TRBV6-3
j_call: TRBJ2-1
cdr3_nt: TGTGCCAGCAGTTACGAGGCGGGGAGCTCCAATGAGCAGTTCTTC
cdr3_aa: CASSYEAGSSNEQFF

d_call: NA
clone_size: NA
v_call: TRBV28
j_call: TRBJ1-1
cdr3_nt: TGTGCCAGCAGCGAAGGGGGGACTGAAGCTTTCTTT
cdr3_aa: CASSEGGTEAFF

d_call: TRBD2
clone_size: NA
v_call: TRBV6-1
j_call: TRBJ2-7
cdr3_nt: TGTGCCAGCAGTGGGCCTAGCGGGACTTTTTCGGCCTCCTACGAGCAGTACTTC
cdr3_aa: CASSGPSGTFSASYEQYF

d_call: NA
clone_size: few
v_call: TRBV9
j_call: TRBJ2-7
cdr3_nt: TGTGCCAGCAGCGTAGCTAGTGGTGGCGCCTACGAGCAGTACTTC
cdr3_aa: CASSVASGGAYEQYF